The present T cell receptor beta chain was sequenced within a study of T cell responses to AZD1222 COVID-19 vaccine. Turning to the study itself: Pooling covered second doses at about 4 or about 12 weeks. Findings and limits, study-wide: White British people made up most donors, females outnumbered males, and clonal diversity was possibly underestimated. Unmutated variant regions are reportedly the target of nearly half of TCRs that are spike-specific.

TCRdb's table, derived via immunoSEQ multiplex PCR, lists solely in-frame clones and lacks some. The repertoire holds about 100,000 clones, with about nine tenths as singletons. In the case of this clone: What it recognizes is unknown.

The V gene's germline CDR1 is MGHRA and CDR2 YSYEKL. Trimming at V came to 1 base and at J to 5 bases, leaving 4 bases not matched to a gene. CDR3 length: 15 amino acids. This clonotype originated in an adult in good health. The genes are TRBV4-1 and TRBJ1-1; 10 nucleotides agree with TRBD1. Sequencing used peripheral blood, obtained on day 0 of AZD1222 vaccination. This CDR3 is CASSQGGQGTTEAFF. The CDR3 coding sequence is TGCGCCAGCAGCCAAGGGGGACAGGGGACGACTGAAGCTTTCTTT.